A few counts support the clone carrying this T cell receptor beta chain. What it binds is unknown. This specimen belongs to a study of identical twins. Points from the study as a whole: For cord blood, abundant beta clonotypes had fewer insertions, unlike memory repertoires, which showed none. Excess sharing by twins proved weaker in beta out-of-frame sequences.

Trimming left V 0 bases short and J 1 base short, with 8 bases between. CDR1 SGHRS and CDR2 YFSETQ come from the germline V gene. The CDR3 length is 14 residues. Carrying unique molecular identifiers, the cDNA also gained a universal primer site through template switching. Each CDR3 protein is one row after TCRdb ran MiXCR on the 5' RACE reads. Of around 340,000 distinct CDR3 sequences listed, over 9% are singletons. The sample was also reused in another study, on yellow fever vaccine responses in identical twins.

This receptor was taken from a woman younger than 35 in good health. The sample comprised CD8+ T cells sorted from blood. The chain couples TRBV5-1 to TRBJ2-7, with D perhaps being TRBD1 or TRBD2 (5 bases each). The DNA for the CDR3 is TGCGCCAGCAGCTTGGATTGGGGGTCCTACGAGCAGTACTTC. It codes for CASSLDWGSYEQYF. Variable domain in full (rest from reference TRBV5-1 and TRBJ2-7): KAGVTQTPRYLIKTRGQQVTLSCSPISGHRSVSWYQQTPGQGLQFLFEYFSETQRNKGNFPGRFSGRQFSNSRSEMNVSTLELGDSALYLCASSLDWGSYEQYFGPGTRLTVT.